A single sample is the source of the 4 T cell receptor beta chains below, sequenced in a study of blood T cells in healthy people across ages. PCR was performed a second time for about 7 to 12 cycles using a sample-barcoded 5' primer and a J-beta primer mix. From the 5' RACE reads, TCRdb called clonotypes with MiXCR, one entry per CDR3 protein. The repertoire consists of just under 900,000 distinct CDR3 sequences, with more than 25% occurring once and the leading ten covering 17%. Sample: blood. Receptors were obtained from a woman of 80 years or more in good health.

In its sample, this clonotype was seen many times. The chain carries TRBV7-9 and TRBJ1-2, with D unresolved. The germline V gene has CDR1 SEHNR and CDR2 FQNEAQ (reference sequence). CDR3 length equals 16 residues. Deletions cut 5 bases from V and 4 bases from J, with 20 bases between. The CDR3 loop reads CASSPRREPWGYGYTF. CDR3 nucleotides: TGTGCCAGCAGCCCCCGCCGGGAACCATGGGGCTATGGCTACACCTTC.

The DNA of the CDR3 is TGTGCCAGCAGCTCCGACCCGAGCTCCTACAATGAGCAGTACTTC. Translation gives CASSSDPSSYNEQYF. The chain recombines TRBV7-2 with TRBJ2-1; no reliable D call. The J call may be in error: the DNA end matches TRBJ2-7 better. The CDR3 totals 15 residues. Germline values: CDR1 SGHTA, CDR2 FQGNSA.

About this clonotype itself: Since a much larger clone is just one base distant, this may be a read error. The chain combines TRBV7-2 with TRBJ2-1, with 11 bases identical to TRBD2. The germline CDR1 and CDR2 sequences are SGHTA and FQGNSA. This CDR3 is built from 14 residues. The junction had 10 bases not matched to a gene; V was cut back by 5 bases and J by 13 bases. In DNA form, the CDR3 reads TGTGCCAGCAGCATTAGCGGGGGGGAGGAGACCCAGTTCTTC. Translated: CASSISGGEETQFF.

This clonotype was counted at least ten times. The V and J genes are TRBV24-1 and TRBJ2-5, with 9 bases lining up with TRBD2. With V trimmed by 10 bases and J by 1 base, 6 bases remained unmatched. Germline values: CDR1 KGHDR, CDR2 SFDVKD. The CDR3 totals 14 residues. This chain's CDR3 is CATATSGSQETQYF. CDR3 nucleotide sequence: TGTGCCACAGCGACTAGCGGTAGCCAAGAGACCCAGTACTTC.